A single sample gave rise to the 10 T cell receptor beta chains below, sequenced in a study of hypomethylating agent response in myelodysplastic syndrome. Libraries were prepared by immunoSEQ multiplex PCR; TCRdb keeps only in-frame clonotypes and omits some of them. The sample lists approximately 4,500 clones, approximately 77% occurring once. Sequenced material: bone marrow, taken before or after starting hypomethylating agent treatment for myelodysplastic syndrome (not recorded which). All receptors derive from a human donor with myelodysplastic syndrome.

This clone has a handful of counts. The chain combines TRBV7-9 with TRBJ2-1; D is perhaps TRBD1 (5 bases). Trimming removed 6 bases from V and 6 bases from J, with 6 bases in between. This CDR3 has 11 residues. Germline values: CDR1 SEHNR, CDR2 FQNEAQ (reference sequence). The CDR3 DNA sequence: TGTGCCAGCAGGCAGGGCAATGAGCAGTTCTTC. Translated: CASRQGNEQFF.

The chain links TRBV2 to TRBJ1-2; no definite D call. The CDR3 is made up of 15 amino acids. CDR1 is SNHLY and CDR2 is FYNNEI in the germline V gene. The germline V and J ends were trimmed by 2 bases and 0 bases, with 10 bases remaining between them. The CDR3 here is CASSELAGANYGYTF. The DNA for the CDR3 is TGTGCCAGCAGTGAACTCGCAGGAGCTAACTATGGCTACACCTTC.

The rearrangement uses TRBV19 and TRBJ2-7, with D perhaps TRBD1 (5 bases). Germline CDR1 reads LNHDA; CDR2 reads SQIVND (reference sequence). This CDR3 spans 16 amino acids. V lost 4 bases to trimming and J lost 0 bases, with 16 bases between them. Here the CDR3 DNA reads TGTGCCAGTAGTAACCGACAGTCTCCATACTCCTACGAGCAGTACTTC. Its protein product is CASSNRQSPYSYEQYF.

The genes are TRBV9 and TRBJ2-1; D is uncertain. Germline assignment: CDR1 SGDLS and CDR2 YYNGEE. V was trimmed by 1 base and J by 4 bases, leaving 12 bases between them. The CDR3 contains 15 residues. In nucleotides, the CDR3 is TGTGCCAGCAGCGTAACGCTGAGCCATTACAATGAGCAGTTCTTC. It encodes CASSVTLSHYNEQFF.

The V and J genes are TRBV5-6 and TRBJ1-4; no reliable D call. Trimming removed 3 bases from V and 0 bases from J, with 15 bases in between. CDR3 size: 17 residues. Germline lookup yields CDR1 SGHDT and CDR2 YYEEEE. This chain's CDR3 is CASSSDLEIATNEKLFF. Written as DNA, the CDR3 is TGTGCCAGCAGCTCGGACCTGGAGATTGCAACTAATGAAAAACTGTTTTTT.

The chain combines TRBV7-2 with TRBJ1-1, with D hard to call. V was cut by 2 bases and J by 2 bases, with 6 bases left in between. Looked up from germline, CDR1 is SGHTA and CDR2 is FQGNSA. This CDR3 is 13 amino acids long. The CDR3 spells CASSLTENTEAFF. The CDR3 DNA reads TGTGCCAGCAGCTTAACAGAAAACACTGAAGCTTTCTTT.

J is TRBJ2-7 and V is TRBV10-3, with TRBD1 matching over 8 bases. This CDR3 spans 17 amino acids. After removal of 4 bases from V and 0 bases from J, the junction contained 11 bases not matched to a gene. The germline gives CDR1 ENHRY, CDR2 SYGVKD. CDR3 nucleotide sequence: TGTGCCATCAGTGGGGGTACCGGGACAGGAGACTCCTACGAGCAGTACTTC. This sequence encodes CAISGGTGTGDSYEQYF.

This clone was seen only a few times. The rearrangement links TRBV6-5 to TRBJ1-2, with 7 positions matching TRBD1. The CDR3 sequence is 14 residues long. The ends lost 9 bases at V and 0 bases at J; junction bases unmatched: 7. The V gene's germline CDR1 is MNHEY and CDR2 SVGAGI. The CDR3 spells CASRGDRSNYGYTF. The CDR3 DNA reads as TGTGCCAGTCGAGGGGACAGATCTAACTATGGCTACACCTTC.

The J gene is TRBJ2-7, the V gene TRBV29-1, with 7 bases fitting TRBD1. V was pared by 1 base and J by 2 bases, with 11 bases of the junction left unmatched. The CDR3 has 16 residues. CDR1 and CDR2 from the germline V gene are SQVTM and ANQGSEA. The CDR3 DNA follows: TGCAGCGTTGAAGTTCTCATTCGGGACAGAGCCTACGAGCAGTACTTC. It yields the protein CSVEVLIRDRAYEQYF.

The V gene is TRBV7-3, the J gene TRBJ2-1; 7 positions match TRBD1. This CDR3 has 15 amino acids. Germline V CDR1 and CDR2: SGHTA, FQGTGA. With 4 bases clipped from V and 5 bases from J, the junction kept 8 bases outside the gene matches. The CDR3 here is CASSSTGESNNEQFF. The DNA of the CDR3 is TGTGCCAGCAGCTCTACAGGGGAGTCGAACAATGAGCAGTTCTTC. Supplemented by reference TRBV7-3 and TRBJ2-1, the full variable domain reads GAGVSQTPSNKVTEKGKYVELRCDPISGHTALYWYRQSLGQGPEFLIYFQGTGAADDSGLPNDRFFAVRPEGSVSTLKIQRTERGDSAVYLCASSSTGESNNEQFFGPGTRLTVL.